This T cell receptor (beta chain) emerged from a study of T cell changes during pregnancy in multiple sclerosis. The assay was immunoSEQ multiplex PCR, and TCRdb's table has in-frame clones only and misses some. The sample has roughly 60,000 clones, over 95% seen once; the top ten hold 2% to 2.5%. The CDR3 sequence is 14 residues long. The ends lost 5 bases at V and 1 base at J; junction bases unmatched: 0. CDR1 MNHEY and CDR2 SMNVEV come from the germline V gene (reference sequence). The J gene is TRBJ2-7, the V gene TRBV27; 12 bases match TRBD2. The sequence derives from a female donor with multiple sclerosis, enrolled in a pregnancy study. The material was CD8+ T cells from peripheral blood mononuclear cells, obtained after pregnancy. CDR3 in DNA: TGTGCCAGCAGTACTAGCGGGAGGTCCTACGAGCAGTACTTC. Protein sequence: CASSTSGRSYEQYF.